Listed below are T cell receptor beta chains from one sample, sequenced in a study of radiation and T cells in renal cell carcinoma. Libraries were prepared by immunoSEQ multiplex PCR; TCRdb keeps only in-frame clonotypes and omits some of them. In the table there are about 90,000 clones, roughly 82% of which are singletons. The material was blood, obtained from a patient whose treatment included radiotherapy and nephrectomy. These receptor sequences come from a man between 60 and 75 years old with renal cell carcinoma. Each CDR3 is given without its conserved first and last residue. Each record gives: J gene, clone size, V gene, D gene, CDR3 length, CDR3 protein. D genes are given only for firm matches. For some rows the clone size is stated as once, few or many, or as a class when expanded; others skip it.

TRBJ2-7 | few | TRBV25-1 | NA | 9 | ASSALGEQY
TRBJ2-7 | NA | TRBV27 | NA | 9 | ASTNLYEQY
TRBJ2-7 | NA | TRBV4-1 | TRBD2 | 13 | ASSHLAGGKYEQY
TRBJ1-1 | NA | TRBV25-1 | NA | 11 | ASSGNSNTEAF
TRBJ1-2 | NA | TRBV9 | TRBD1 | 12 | ASSVGTANYGYT
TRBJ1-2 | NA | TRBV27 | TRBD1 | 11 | ASSTRQGRGYT
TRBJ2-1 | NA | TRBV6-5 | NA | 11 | ASSYGPYNEQF
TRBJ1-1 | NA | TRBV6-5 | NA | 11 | ASFRGVNTEAF
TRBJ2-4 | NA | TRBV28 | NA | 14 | ASRPPLETAKNIQY
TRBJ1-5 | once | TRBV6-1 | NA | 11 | ASSEALGQPQH
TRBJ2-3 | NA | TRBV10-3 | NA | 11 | ASRGDRTDTQY
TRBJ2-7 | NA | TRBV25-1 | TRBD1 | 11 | ASRTQGAGEQY
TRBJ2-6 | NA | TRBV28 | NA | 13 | ASSLPASGANVLT
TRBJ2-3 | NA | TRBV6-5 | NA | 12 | ASSYNKSTDTQY
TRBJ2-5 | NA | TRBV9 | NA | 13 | ASSVGAEYQETQY
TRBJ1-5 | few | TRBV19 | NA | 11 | ASSFGSNQPQH
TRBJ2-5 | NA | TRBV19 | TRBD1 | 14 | ASSIGPPRTGGTQY
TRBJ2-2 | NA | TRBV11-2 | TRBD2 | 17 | ASSPRWGLAGFIVGELF
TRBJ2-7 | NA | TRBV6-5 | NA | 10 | ASSTRGVEQY
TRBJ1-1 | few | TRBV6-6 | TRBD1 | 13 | ASSSNDRGNTEAF
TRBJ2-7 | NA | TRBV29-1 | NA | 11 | SVEALNSYEQY
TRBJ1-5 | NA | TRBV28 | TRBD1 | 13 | ASSLGTGPNQPQH
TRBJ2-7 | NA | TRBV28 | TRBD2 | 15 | ASKTHAAGLAGYEQY
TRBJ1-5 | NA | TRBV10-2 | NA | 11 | ASRLNSNQPQH
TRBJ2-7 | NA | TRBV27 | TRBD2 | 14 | ASSLGLAGDSGEQY
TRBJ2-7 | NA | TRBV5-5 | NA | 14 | ASSLDPTPPRYEKY
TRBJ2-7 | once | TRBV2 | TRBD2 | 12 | ASSPREFSYEQY
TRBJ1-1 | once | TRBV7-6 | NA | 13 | ASSLVPGGKDEAF
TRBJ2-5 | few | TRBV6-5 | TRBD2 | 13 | ASSQGLAGEETQY
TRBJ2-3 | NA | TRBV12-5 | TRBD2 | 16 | ASGLEYQIGREGDTQY
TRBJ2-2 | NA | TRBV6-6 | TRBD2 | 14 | ASTFGLAGGTGELF
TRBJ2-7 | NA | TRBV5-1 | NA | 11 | ASSVDRTYEQY
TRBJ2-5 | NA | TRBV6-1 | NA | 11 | ASSLTDQETQY
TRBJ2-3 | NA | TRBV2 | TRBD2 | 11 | ASSEVGTSGLP
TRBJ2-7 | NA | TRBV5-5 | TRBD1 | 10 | ASVGQGYEQY
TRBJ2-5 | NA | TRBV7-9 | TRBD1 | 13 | ASSWGTGGEETQY
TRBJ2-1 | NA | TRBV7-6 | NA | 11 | ASSADRYNEQF
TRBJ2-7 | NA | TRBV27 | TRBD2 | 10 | ASSALAGEQY
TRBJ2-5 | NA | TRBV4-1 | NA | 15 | ASSQGWGLQVQETQY
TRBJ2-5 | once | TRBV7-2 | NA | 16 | ASSLSASSRGVAKTQY